The 27 T cell receptor beta chains in this list originate from one sample, sequenced in a study of blood T cells in healthy people across ages. The second PCR ran roughly 6 to 11 cycles with a sample-barcoded 5' primer and J-beta primers. Each CDR3 protein is one row after TCRdb ran MiXCR on the 5' RACE reads. The repertoire holds about 640,000 distinct CDR3 sequences, with roughly 30% as singletons. The source material was blood. All receptors derive from a woman aged 80 or over in good health.

This clonotype was seen just once. A junction boundary mismatches the germline segment, possibly from a read error. The chain is built from TRBV29-1 and TRBJ2-3, with D unclear. CDR3 length: 15 residues. Germline loops: CDR1 SQVTM, CDR2 ANQGSEA. The CDR3 region has the DNA TGCAGCGTTTGTAGGTCAGAAGACTTCACAGATACGCGGTATTTT. Amino acids: CSVCRSEDFTDTRYF.

The rearrangement links TRBV5-4 to TRBJ2-1; D tentatively fits TRBD1 or TRBD2 (5 bases each). Deletions cut 4 bases from V and 5 bases from J, with 19 bases between. The CDR3 is 16 residues long. CDR1 and CDR2 (germline): SGHNT, YYREEE (reference sequence). As DNA, the CDR3 is TGTGCCAGCAGCCGGGCAAGAGGGGCGGTTGACAATGAGCAGTTCTTC. Translation gives CASSRARGAVDNEQFF.

This clonotype was recorded at least ten times. The chain joins TRBV20-1 to TRBJ2-5; the D gene is possibly TRBD2 (6 bases). V gave up 4 bases and J gave up 5 bases, with 17 bases separating them. This CDR3 has 14 residues. Germline V gene sequence: CDR1 DFQATT, CDR2 SNEGSKA (reference sequence). This chain's CDR3 is CSATDFRLGETQYF. CDR3 bases: TGCAGTGCTACGGATTTTCGACTAGGGGAGACCCAGTACTTC.

This clonotype was recorded many times. The gene calls are TRBV19 and TRBJ1-5, with D possibly being TRBD1 (6 bases). The CDR3 loop spans 16 amino acids. V was clipped by 8 bases and J by 0 bases, with 17 bases between them. Germline V CDR1 and CDR2: LNHDA, SQIVND (reference sequence). The CDR3 is CASGPLKGDSNQPQHF. In DNA form, the CDR3 reads TGTGCCAGTGGACCTCTTAAGGGGGATAGCAATCAGCCCCAGCATTTT.

Points on this clonotype: This clone may be a read error of a much larger clone one base away. V usage is TRBV12-3 or TRBV12-4 and J usage is TRBJ2-5; D ambiguous. This CDR3 comprises 13 residues. V was shortened by 2 bases and J by 11 bases, with 15 bases between the two germline ends. CDR3: CASSLRRSNEQYF. The CDR3 DNA is TGTGCCAGCAGTTTAAGGCGGTCAAATGAGCAGTACTTC.

This clonotype has a handful of counts. This chain connects TRBV28 to TRBJ1-5; 9 bases align to TRBD1. The CDR3 is 16 amino acids. Germline V CDR1 and CDR2: MDHEN, SYDVKM. Trimming took 0 bases from V and 5 from J; bases not matched to a gene: 5. CDR3 coding DNA: TGTGCCAGCAGTTTATGGGGGGGACAGGGACATCAGCCCCAGCATTTT. This translates into CASSLWGGQGHQPQHF.

Note on this clonotype: A much larger clone lies one base from this, so it may be a read error. The rearrangement joins TRBV7-2 to TRBJ2-5; D possibly corresponds to TRBD1 (6 bases). The CDR3 totals 13 residues. The germline V and J ends were trimmed by 5 bases and 11 bases, with 18 bases remaining between them. Germline V gene lookup returns CDR1 SGHTA and CDR2 FQGNSA. The CDR3 loop reads CASSPRTAREQYF. CDR3 sequence (DNA): TGTGCCAGCAGCCCCCGGACAGCAAGAGAGCAGTACTTC.

The chain combines TRBV20-1 with TRBJ2-7, with D possibly TRBD1 on 6 matching bases. V was pared by 6 bases and J by 2 bases, with 14 bases between. The CDR3 contains 13 residues. Germline loops: CDR1 DFQATT, CDR2 SNEGSKA (reference sequence). The chain's CDR3 is CSALGQTTYEQYF. The CDR3, as DNA: TGCAGTGCCCTGGGACAAACTACCTACGAGCAGTACTTC.

There are many counts of this clonotype. This rearrangement joins TRBV14 to TRBJ1-2; TRBD1 matches 7 bases. Germline V gene sequence: CDR1 SGHDN, CDR2 FVKESK. The V and J ends lost 11 bases and 4 bases, in that order; junction bases with no gene match: 22. This CDR3 has 17 residues. The CDR3 region has the DNA TGTGCCGGATACATGTTGACAGGGAGACCTGGGGGCTATGGCTACACCTTC. This sequence encodes CAGYMLTGRPGGYGYTF.

The table lists this clonotype with many counts. The rearrangement joins TRBV4-2 to TRBJ1-6; 7 nucleotides agree with TRBD1. Losses at the gene ends were 1 base for V and 5 bases for J; bases not matched to a gene: 2. Per the germline V gene, CDR1 is LGHNA and CDR2 is YNFKEQ. The CDR3 totals 15 residues. The CDR3 DNA follows: TGTGCCAGCAGCCAAGCAGGGGGGGATAATTCACCCCTCCACTTT. Its translation: CASSQAGGDNSPLHF.

In this sample, this clonotype turned up many times. The rearrangement uses TRBV6-2 or TRBV6-3 and TRBJ2-7, with 9 bases lining up with TRBD2. V trimming: 7 bases; J trimming: 7 bases; junction bases outside the gene matches: 11. The CDR3 sequence is 14 residues long. Germline V lookup: CDR1 MNHEY, CDR2 SVGEGT. CDR3 bases: TGTGCCAGCACCCTACCGGGACTAGCCGGTGAGCAGTACTTC. This codes for CASTLPGLAGEQYF.

This clonotype occurred many times. The J gene is TRBJ1-4, the V gene TRBV7-2, with D possibly matching TRBD1 (6 bases). V was clipped by 4 bases and J by 8 bases, with 14 bases between them. CDR1 SGHTA and CDR2 FQGNSA come from the germline V gene. CDR3 length: 14 residues. DNA for the CDR3: TGTGCCAGCAGCTCTCCAGGGGCGGACGAAAAACTGTTTTTT. Translation: CASSSPGADEKLFF.

This clonotype came up many times. This may arise from a read error, as a much more abundant clone is one base away. This sequence joins TRBV6-5 and TRBJ2-5; D is uncertain. The CDR3 loop spans 13 amino acids. Per the germline V gene, CDR1 is MNHEY and CDR2 is SVGAGI. V was pared by 0 bases and J by 11 bases, with 13 bases between. The chain's CDR3 is CASSYSPYNEQYF. In nucleotides, the CDR3 is TGTGCCAGCAGTTACTCGCCGTACAATGAGCAGTACTTC.

The gene calls are TRBV6-1 and TRBJ2-1; weak D call: TRBD2 (5 bases). Near its end, the DNA agrees better with TRBJ2-7, so the J call may be wrong. Germline loops: CDR1 MNHNS, CDR2 SASEGT. The CDR3 is made up of 13 amino acids. The DNA for the CDR3 is TGTGCCACCAGGAGGAAGGCTTACAATGAGCAGTACTTC. Translated, it gives CATRRKAYNEQYF.

Note on this clonotype: A much larger clone sits a single nucleotide away, making a read error possible. The genes are TRBV7-3 and TRBJ1-1; D not certain. CDR1 is SGHTA, CDR2 FQGTGA, per germline. This CDR3 comprises 16 residues. V was cut by 2 bases and J by 4 bases, with 17 bases left in between. The CDR3 bases are TGTGCCAGCAGCTTATCGGGTCGGCAGATGAGCACTGAAGCTTTCTTT. Translated: CASSLSGRQMSTEAFF.

V usage is TRBV7-3 and J usage is TRBJ2-2; TRBD2 is a possible D gene (5 bases). CDR3 length: 16 residues. Trimming left V 2 bases short and J 6 bases short, with 16 bases between. Looked up from germline, CDR1 is SGHTA and CDR2 is FQGTGA. The CDR3 here is CASSLAGGLVAGELFF. As DNA, the CDR3 is TGTGCCAGCAGCTTAGCAGGCGGGTTGGTCGCCGGGGAGCTGTTTTTT.

This clonotype occurred a few times. The V call is TRBV5-6, the J call TRBJ2-3; the D gene is possibly TRBD2 (6 bases). V lost 2 bases to trimming and J lost 0 bases, with 13 bases between them. The germline V gene has CDR1 SGHDT and CDR2 YYEEEE. CDR3 length: 16 amino acids. The CDR3 nucleotides are TGTGCCAGCAGCTTCTTCCAGGAGGGCAGCACAGATACGCAGTATTTT. It translates to CASSFFQEGSTDTQYF.

This chain joins TRBV28 and TRBJ1-1; weak D call: TRBD1 (5 bases). There are 14 residues in the CDR3. Germline CDR1 reads MDHEN; CDR2 reads SYDVKM. V lost 10 bases, J lost 0 bases, and 15 bases lay in between. The CDR3 DNA reads as TGTGCCACCTTTGGGGGGATCATGAACACTGAAGCTTTCTTT. It encodes CATFGGIMNTEAFF.

This clonotype appeared many times. V usage is TRBV9 and J usage is TRBJ2-7, with TRBD2 matching 8 bases. The CDR3 extends over 16 amino acids. Germline values: CDR1 SGDLS, CDR2 YYNGEE. V lost 3 bases and J lost 2; bases outside the gene matches: 10. The CDR3 DNA reads as TGTGCCAGCAGCGCTAGCGGGTCCACCTTTGCCTACGAGCAGTACTTC. Encoded protein: CASSASGSTFAYEQYF.

Remarks on this clonotype: A much larger clone differs by one base, so this may be a read error. This rearrangement joins TRBV30 to TRBJ2-5; 10 bases agree with TRBD1. Matching the DNA end better, TRBJ2-7 makes the J call doubtful. CDR1 GTSNPN and CDR2 SVGIG come from the germline V gene (reference sequence). This CDR3 region has 14 residues. CDR3 loop: CAWSGGQGWREQYF. The CDR3 DNA is TGTGCCTGGAGTGGGGGACAGGGGTGGCGCGAGCAGTACTTC.

Comment on this clonotype: With a much larger clone just one base away, this may be a read error. The chain couples TRBV5-1 to TRBJ2-1; 8 nucleotides agree with TRBD1. Germline-derived CDR1 and CDR2 are SGHRS and YFSETQ. The CDR3 runs to 16 residues. Unmatched junction bases numbered 8, after V lost 0 bases and J lost 6 bases. CDR3 nucleotides: TGCGCCAGCAGCTTGGCTTGGGGACAGGAGTCCAATGAGCAGTTCTTC. Its translation: CASSLAWGQESNEQFF.

On this clonotype: A much larger clone is a single base away; this may be a read error. V and J are TRBV20-1 and TRBJ1-2, with TRBD1 identical over 8 bases. The CDR3 runs to 12 residues. Per germline, CDR1 DFQATT and CDR2 SNEGSKA (reference sequence). The CDR3 DNA reads as TGCAGCGATAGAGACAGGGGCGTGGGCCACACCTTC. Translating it yields CSDRDRGVGHTF.

A word on this clonotype: The junction does not match germline at one end; this may be a read error. V gene TRBV6-2 or TRBV6-3 combines with J gene TRBJ1-1; a possible D gene is TRBD1 (6 bases). This CDR3 has 12 residues. Germline CDR1 is MNHEY and CDR2 is SVGEGT. The chain's CDR3 is CAGSYSAGVAFF. As DNA, the CDR3 is TGTGCCGGCAGTTACTCGGCAGGGGTCGCTTTCTTT.

This clonotype came up many times. This chain joins TRBV28 and TRBJ2-7; D is perhaps TRBD1 or TRBD2 (5 bases each). CDR3 size: 14 residues. Trimming cost V 8 bases and J 3 bases, with 17 bases left between them. Germline-derived CDR1 and CDR2 are MDHEN and SYDVKM. CDR3 DNA sequence: TGTGCCAGCGGCGACGGGGCAGCGCGCTACGAGCAGTACTTC. Translating gives CASGDGAARYEQYF.

Ten or more counts support this clonotype. The chain recombines TRBV9 with TRBJ1-4; maybe TRBD1 (6 bases). The germline gives CDR1 SGDLS, CDR2 YYNGEE. V was trimmed by 4 bases and J by 4 bases, leaving 17 bases between them. The length of the CDR3 is 16 residues. In DNA, the CDR3 is TGTGCCAGCAGCCCCTCGGGGGCGGACTTTAATGAAAAACTGTTTTTT. Encoded protein: CASSPSGADFNEKLFF.

This clonotype has more than one count but fewer than ten. The rearrangement joins TRBV27 to TRBJ1-4; 9 nucleotides align to TRBD1. The V and J ends lost 3 bases and 8 bases, in that order; junction bases with no gene match: 7. The CDR3 sequence is 15 residues long. Looked up from germline, CDR1 is MNHEY and CDR2 is SMNVEV (reference sequence). The CDR3 nucleotides are TGTGCCAGCAGTTTGGGACAGGGCGGAGGGGAAAAACTGTTTTTT. It encodes CASSLGQGGGEKLFF.

This chain links TRBV20-1 with TRBJ2-7; TRBD1 agrees at 8 bases. The ends lost 3 bases at V and 4 bases at J; junction bases unmatched: 5. This CDR3 is 13 amino acids long. Germline CDR1 reads DFQATT; CDR2 reads SNEGSKA (reference sequence). CDR3 nucleotide sequence: TGCAGTGCTAGTCCAAGACAGGGGTACGAGCAGTACTTC. It yields the protein CSASPRQGYEQYF.